A selection of T cell receptor beta chains follows, all from one sample in a study of cytomegalovirus exposure and HLA in healthy donors. Only in-frame clones appear in the TCRdb table, and some are missing; sequencing was by immunoSEQ multiplex PCR. This sample has 150,000 to 200,000 clones, with 70% found just once. The sequenced material came from PBMCs. Receptors originate from a man aged 18 to 30 in good health and CMV-seropositive. Each CDR3 is given with its conserved first and last residue. The order of the fields is D gene, V gene, clone size, J gene, CDR3 protein, CDR3 DNA. A D gene is named only where the DNA matches it firmly. Some rows mark clone size as missing; the rest say once, few, many or name a class of expanded clone.

-,TRBV5-6,-,TRBJ1-1,CASSLDSQLEAFF,TGTGCCAGCAGCTTGGACAGCCAACTCGAAGCTTTCTTT
TRBD2,TRBV2,once,TRBJ2-5,CASSREGTSGGGETQYF,TGTGCCAGCAGTAGGGAGGGGACTAGCGGGGGTGGAGAGACCCAGTACTTC
-,TRBV7-3,-,TRBJ2-2,CASSPRSEPGELFF,TGTGCCAGCAGCCCCCGTTCAGAACCCGGGGAGCTGTTTTTT
-,TRBV2,-,TRBJ1-5,CASSPRPNQPQHF,TGTGCCAGCAGTCCGCGGCCCAATCAGCCCCAGCATTTT
TRBD1,TRBV28,-,TRBJ1-4,CASITGGSVVTNEKLFF,TGTGCCAGCATAACAGGGGGCTCGGTTGTCACTAATGAAAAACTGTTTTTT
TRBD1,TRBV5-4,-,TRBJ1-1,CASRPGTGPMNTEAFF,TGTGCCAGCAGGCCTGGGACAGGGCCTATGAACACTGAAGCTTTCTTT
-,TRBV19,-,TRBJ1-2,CASSTSGSNYGYTF,TGTGCCAGTAGTACATCTGGCAGTAACTATGGCTACACCTTC
TRBD1,TRBV5-1,-,TRBJ1-4,CASSSAGTGNEKLFF,TGCGCCAGCAGCTCGGCCGGGACAGGGAATGAAAAACTGTTTTTT
TRBD1,TRBV7-2,-,TRBJ1-2,CASSLGGQGYGYTF,TGTGCCAGCAGCTTAGGGGGACAGGGGTATGGCTACACCTTC
-,TRBV19,-,TRBJ2-2,CASSKGIGGPGELFF,TGTGCCAGTAGTAAGGGAATCGGGGGGCCCGGGGAGCTGTTTTTT
-,TRBV27,-,TRBJ2-1,CASRYTGTGSYNEQFF,TGTGCCAGTCGTTATACAGGGACGGGGTCCTACAATGAGCAGTTCTTC
-,TRBV7-2,-,TRBJ1-5,CASSFSTGLVQPQHF,TGTGCCAGCAGCTTTTCAACAGGGTTGGTTCAGCCCCAGCATTTT
TRBD1,TRBV25-1,-,TRBJ1-3,CASSEYQQGFGNTIYF,TGTGCCAGCAGTGAATATCAACAGGGGTTCGGAAACACCATATATTTT
TRBD1,TRBV9,-,TRBJ1-1,CASSASGTANTEAFF,TGTGCCAGCAGCGCCTCCGGGACAGCGAACACTGAAGCTTTCTTT
-,TRBV18,-,TRBJ2-1,CASSPTAGSGKYNEQFF,TGTGCCAGCTCACCGACTGCGGGTAGCGGAAAATACAATGAGCAGTTCTTC
TRBD1,TRBV5-4,-,TRBJ1-2,CASSFGTGEFNYGYTF,TGTGCCAGCAGCTTCGGGACAGGGGAATTTAACTATGGCTACACCTTC
-,TRBV19,-,TRBJ1-3,CASSDGRGFGNTIYF,TGTGCCAGTAGTGATGGCAGGGGATTTGGAAACACCATATATTTT
-,TRBV9,-,TRBJ2-5,CASSATSGNQETQYF,TGTGCCAGCAGCGCTACATCCGGGAACCAAGAGACCCAGTACTTC
-,TRBV28,once,TRBJ1-2,CASSLSGFDGEGGYTF,TGTGCCAGCAGTTTATCCGGGTTCGATGGGGAGGGTGGCTACACCTTC
TRBD2,TRBV28,-,TRBJ2-3,CASSFDETSGIWGTDTQYF,TGTGCCAGCAGTTTTGATGAAACTAGCGGGATATGGGGTACAGATACGCAGTATTTT
-,TRBV2,-,TRBJ2-1,CASRPTGGLEQFF,TGTGCCAGCAGACCCACGGGGGGCCTTGAGCAGTTCTTC
-,TRBV14,-,TRBJ2-5,CASSQDLGFNRETQYF,TGTGCCAGCAGCCAAGATTTGGGCTTCAACCGGGAGACCCAGTACTTC
-,TRBV2,-,TRBJ1-4,CASSVTGSTNEKLFF,TGTGCCAGCAGTGTTACCGGGTCTACTAATGAAAAACTGTTTTTT
-,TRBV11-2,-,TRBJ2-1,CASSSDTLNEQFF,TGTGCCAGCAGTTCTGACACACTGAATGAGCAGTTCTTC
TRBD1,TRBV4-1,-,TRBJ1-2,CASSPRQGAVYGYTF,TGCGCCAGCAGCCCGCGACAGGGGGCTGTATATGGCTACACCTTC
-,TRBV21-1,-,TRBJ2-1,CASTKGAYEQFF,TGTGCCAGCACCAAAGGGGCCTATGAGCAGTTCTTC
-,TRBV5-6,-,TRBJ2-2,CASSGTPLLNTGELFF,TGTGCCAGCAGCGGGACTCCTTTACTGAACACCGGGGAGCTGTTTTTT
-,TRBV15,-,TRBJ2-5,CATSSSAIETQYF,TGTGCCACCAGCAGCTCTGCGATCGAGACCCAGTACTTC
-,TRBV28,-,TRBJ1-5,CASSLPQGHQPQHF,TGTGCCAGCAGTTTACCACAGGGACATCAGCCCCAGCATTTT
-,TRBV6-1,-,TRBJ1-2,CASQRTETYGYTF,TGTGCCAGCCAGAGGACAGAAACCTATGGCTACACCTTC
TRBD1,TRBV7-7,-,TRBJ2-5,CASSGQGGETQYF,TGTGCTAGCAGCGGACAGGGGGGAGAGACCCAGTACTTC
-,TRBV5-1,-,TRBJ1-2,CASSQSRGSYGYTF,TGCGCCAGCAGCCAGAGCAGGGGCAGCTATGGCTACACCTTC
TRBD1,TRBV7-9,-,TRBJ1-3,CASSSPERDSTNTIYF,TGTGCCAGCAGTTCCCCTGAAAGGGACAGTACAAACACCATATATTTT
-,TRBV11-3,-,TRBJ2-2,CASSLQGMGTGELFF,TGTGCCAGCAGCTTACAGGGTATGGGCACCGGGGAGCTGTTTTTT
TRBD1,TRBV10-3,-,TRBJ2-1,CASEQGEAYNEQFF,TGTGCCAGCGAACAGGGGGAGGCCTACAATGAGCAGTTCTTC
-,TRBV4-1,-,TRBJ1-1,CASSQDSQNTEAFF,TGCGCCAGCAGCCAAGACAGTCAGAACACTGAAGCTTTCTTT
-,TRBV10-3,few,TRBJ2-5,CAISESGVGTQYF,TGTGCCATCAGTGAATCCGGGGTGGGGACCCAGTACTTC
-,TRBV7-9,-,TRBJ1-1,CASSLEHANTEAFF,TGTGCCAGCAGCTTAGAACACGCGAACACTGAAGCTTTCTTT
TRBD2,TRBV28,-,TRBJ2-5,CASSPPGLAGPRGETQYF,TGTGCCAGCAGTCCCCCGGGACTAGCGGGACCAAGAGGGGAGACCCAGTACTTC
-,TRBV15,-,TRBJ1-2,CATSRKYNNYGYTF,TGTGCCACCAGCAGGAAATACAACAACTATGGCTACACCTTC
TRBD2,TRBV27,-,TRBJ2-1,CASRASGLLEDGQFF,TGTGCCAGCAGAGCTAGCGGACTACTTGAGGATGGGCAGTTCTTC
-,TRBV6-1,-,TRBJ1-4,CASRGLTPNEKLFF,TGTGCCAGCAGGGGCTTAACACCGAATGAAAAACTGTTTTTT
TRBD2,TRBV27,-,TRBJ2-1,CASSFPGLAGRTYNEQFF,TGTGCCAGCAGTTTCCCGGGACTAGCGGGACGTACATACAATGAGCAGTTCTTC
TRBD2,TRBV7-9,-,TRBJ2-5,CASNPGWTSDAETQYF,TGTGCCAGCAACCCGGGATGGACTAGCGACGCAGAGACCCAGTACTTC
TRBD1,TRBV5-1,few,TRBJ2-1,CASSTSGDREIGEQFF,TGCGCCAGCAGCACATCAGGGGACAGGGAGATTGGGGAGCAGTTCTTC
TRBD1,TRBV28,-,TRBJ1-2,CASLTGAAIGYTF,TGTGCCAGTTTGACAGGGGCTGCTATTGGCTACACCTTC
-,TRBV14,-,TRBJ2-1,CASSVVDIQGNEQFF,TGTGCCAGCAGCGTGGTGGATATACAGGGCAATGAGCAGTTCTTC
TRBD2,TRBV11-2,-,TRBJ2-5,CASSLSGGAGETQYF,TGTGCCAGCAGCTTAAGCGGGGGGGCGGGAGAGACCCAGTACTTC